This TCR beta chain was retrieved from a study of metastatic and nonmetastatic thyroid tumors. Overall study: The comparison covered peripheral blood and tumor or nodule tissue in malignant and benign thyroid patients. The study, taken as a whole, reports: The reported finding was significantly higher TCR beta diversity in malignant thyroid tumors relative to benign nodules, in blood and tumor.

As concerns this clone: Its antigen is not identified.

The CDR3 is 13 amino acids. Per the germline V gene, CDR1 is SGHRS and CDR2 is YFSETQ. V was pared by 5 bases and J by 4 bases, with 12 bases between. Each patient went into thyroid surgery without having received any treatment. As processed by the authors: A classifier for distant metastasis in papillary thyroid cancer was constructed using CDR3 differences observed across clinicopathological groups. TCRdb re-called the PCR reads through MiXCR. Clone size and V and J calls follow TCRdb, not the original study. The repertoire consists of about 20,000 clones, with less than 20% occurring once and the leading ten covering around 26%.

The sequenced sample consisted of blood. The chain is built from TRBV5-1 and TRBJ1-2; weak D call: TRBD1 (5 bases). The TCR sequence derives from a female donor with papillary thyroid cancer or a benign thyroid nodule (not recorded which). Some clones in this sample may be carry-over from other donors' samples. This chain's CDR3 is CASSADMTYGYTF. The CDR3 DNA sequence: TGCGCCAGCAGTGCGGACATGACCTATGGCTACACCTTC.